Presented here are 22 T cell receptor beta chains from one specimen sequenced in a study of molecular identifiers for immune sequencing clone quantification. MiXCR was run by TCRdb on the PCR reads, yielding one entry per CDR3 protein. Here the sample spans some 590,000 distinct CDR3 sequences, 25% being singletons. Specimen: naive CD8+ T cells from blood, with Jurkat cell RNA spiked in. Regarding subset: FACS-sorted CD8+CD4-CCR7+CD45RA+ naive T cells. The receptors were sampled from a human donor in good health. Some libraries in this study had Jurkat cell RNA spiked in.

Comment on this clonotype: The germline gene is not matched at one end of the junction; a read error may be the cause. CDR3 amino acids: CASRYGTANSYEQYF. Here the CDR3 DNA reads TGTGCCAGCCGTTACGGGACAGCAAACTCCTACGAGCAGTACTTC. The genes are TRBV6-2 or TRBV6-3 and TRBJ2-7; 7 positions match TRBD1. CDR3 size: 15 residues. Germline CDR1 is MNHEY and CDR2 is SVGEGT.

A remark on this clonotype: With a much larger clone just one base away, this may be a read error. This chain joins TRBV6-2 or TRBV6-3 and TRBJ2-7; the D is unclear. This CDR3 comprises 13 residues. CDR1 is MNHEY and CDR2 is SVGEGT in the germline V gene. The CDR3 DNA is TGTGTCAGCAGTTACTCGTCCGTCCTCGAGCAGTACTTC. Its translation: CVSSYSSVLEQYF.

The V gene is TRBV6-1, the J gene TRBJ2-3, with no clear D. The CDR3 length is 13 residues. The germline V gene has CDR1 MNHNS and CDR2 SASEGT. The V and J ends lost 2 bases and 2 bases respectively, with 5 bases between them. Written as DNA, the CDR3 is TGTGCCAGCAGTGAATACGTCACAGATACGCAGTATTTT. Protein: CASSEYVTDTQYF.

This clonotype appeared many times. The J gene is TRBJ2-3, the V gene TRBV6-5; weak D call: TRBD2 (7 bases). The CDR3 extends over 15 amino acids. Trimming left V 0 bases short and J 6 bases short, with 13 bases between. The germline CDR1 and CDR2 sequences are MNHEY and SVGAGI. CDR3 sequence reads: CASSYSAGARDTQYF. DNA of the CDR3: TGTGCCAGCAGTTACTCGGCGGGGGCACGGGATACGCAGTATTTT.

Ten or more counts support this clonotype. V is TRBV12-3 or TRBV12-4 and J is TRBJ2-4, with a tentative D call TRBD1 (6 bases). This CDR3 spans 15 amino acids. Trimming took off 4 bases at V and 3 bases at J, with 13 bases between the two ends. The chain's CDR3 is CASSSTDSGKNIQYF. Written as DNA, the CDR3 is TGTGCCAGCAGTTCAACGGACAGTGGCAAAAACATTCAGTACTTC.

Turning to this clonotype: A read error may produce the germline difference seen at one junction end. The genes are TRBV7-8 and TRBJ2-7; 7 bases map to TRBD1. Germline V gene lookup returns CDR1 SGHVS and CDR2 FQNEAQ. This CDR3 comprises 16 residues. CDR3 sequence reads: CVSSLVRDSYTYEQYF. The DNA for the CDR3 is TGTGTCAGCAGCTTAGTTCGGGACAGCTACACCTACGAGCAGTACTTC.

On this clonotype itself: Since a much larger clone is just one base distant, this may be a read error. The CDR3 does not close with the conserved phenylalanine or tryptophan, likely indicating a read error. This chain joins TRBV4-3 and TRBJ2-7, with D perhaps matching TRBD2 (6 bases). Per germline, CDR1 LGHNA and CDR2 YSLEER. Trimming removed 3 bases at V and 4 bases at J, with 13 bases between. The CDR3 runs 14 residues. CDR3 DNA sequence: TGCGCCAGCAGCCAGGCCCCTGGGGGGTACGAGCAGTACTAC. It codes for CASSQAPGGYEQYY.

The genes are TRBV12-3 or TRBV12-4 and TRBJ2-3; perhaps TRBD1 as D (6 bases). The CDR3 sequence is 15 residues long. V dropped 6 bases and J dropped 2 bases, with 15 bases sitting between them. Here the CDR3 reads CASRPPGQPTDTQYF. The CDR3 bases are TGTGCCAGCAGGCCTCCGGGACAACCCACAGATACGCAGTATTTT.

This clonotype was counted ten times or more. V and J are TRBV11-2 and TRBJ2-3; perhaps TRBD2 as D (5 bases). Trimming stripped 5 bases from V and 1 base from J, with 13 bases between. Germline V gene lookup returns CDR1 SGHAT and CDR2 FQNNGV. This CDR3 comprises 15 residues. The CDR3 sequence is CASSPRDSGTDTQYF. In DNA, the CDR3 is TGTGCCAGCAGCCCCCGGGATTCGGGCACAGATACGCAGTATTTT.

This clonotype was detected a few times. This chain joins TRBV11-2 and TRBJ2-2, with 9 bases aligning to TRBD1. The germline gives CDR1 SGHAT, CDR2 FQNNGV. The V segment lost 3 bases and the J segment 1 base; nucleotides outside the gene matches: 6. The CDR3 is 17 amino acids. DNA of the CDR3: TGTGCCAGCAGCTTGGGGATGGGACAGGGGAACACCGGGGAGCTGTTTTTT. Translating gives CASSLGMGQGNTGELFF. The full variable domain, its missing parts supplied by reference TRBV11-2 and TRBJ2-2, is EAGVAQSPRYKIIEKRQSVAFWCNPISGHATLYWYQQILGQGPKLLIQFQNNGVVDDSQLPKDRFSAERLKGVDSTLKIQPAKLEDSAVYLCASSLGMGQGNTGELFFGEGSRLTVL.

This clonotype was observed many times. The rearrangement uses TRBV29-1 and TRBJ2-7; weak D call: TRBD1 (6 bases). V was clipped by 3 bases and J by 0 bases, with 15 bases between them. This CDR3 is built from 15 residues. Germline-derived CDR1 and CDR2 are SQVTM and ANQGSEA. In DNA, the CDR3 is TGCAGCGTTGAGACACCCGGGACAAACTCCTACGAGCAGTACTTC. This encodes CSVETPGTNSYEQYF.

This clonotype showed up many times. V and J are TRBV12-3 or TRBV12-4 and TRBJ1-5; the D gene is possibly TRBD1 (5 bases). Trimming stripped 3 bases from V and 4 bases from J, with 16 bases between. The CDR3 length is 16 residues. CDR3 region: CASSLAATDANQPQHF. The DNA for the CDR3 is TGTGCCAGCAGTTTGGCCGCGACAGACGCAAATCAGCCCCAGCATTTT.

This clonotype was picked up many times. The CDR3 DNA is TGCGCCAGCAGCCAAACAATGGACAGCTATCAGCCCCAGCATTTT. Protein: CASSQTMDSYQPQHF. The chain couples TRBV4-1 to TRBJ1-5; perhaps TRBD1 as D (6 bases). The CDR3 runs 15 residues. V was pared by 2 bases and J by 5 bases, with 13 bases between. CDR1 MGHRA and CDR2 YSYEKL come from the germline V gene.

This clonotype appeared many times. As DNA, the CDR3 is TGCGCCAGCAGCTTGGTTAAGGGGGCCGGGACAGATACGCAGTATTTT. Protein product: CASSLVKGAGTDTQYF. The chain carries TRBV5-1 and TRBJ2-3; 7 bases map to TRBD1. The CDR3 is 16 amino acids. Trimming took 0 bases from V and 3 from J; bases not matched to a gene: 7. Germline V CDR1 and CDR2: SGHRS, YFSETQ.

Ten or more counts support this clonotype. The chain links TRBV11-3 to TRBJ2-7; no clear D. From germline, CDR1 is SGHNT and CDR2 YENEEA. The CDR3 consists of 13 residues. Trimming left V 1 base short and J 0 bases short, with 4 bases between. The DNA of the CDR3 is TGTGCCAGCAGCTTAGCTACCTCCTACGAGCAGTACTTC. Translated, it gives CASSLATSYEQYF.

To note about this clonotype: A much larger clone lies a single base off, so this may be a read error. The chain carries TRBV6-1 and TRBJ1-5, with no clear D. The CDR3 loop spans 12 amino acids. Germline V CDR1 and CDR2: MNHNS, SASEGT. The CDR3 region is CASGEGYQPQHF. CDR3 coding DNA: TGTGCCAGCGGTGAAGGATATCAGCCCCAGCATTTT.

The chain combines TRBV20-1 with TRBJ1-1; a weak D match, TRBD1 (5 bases). CDR1 is DFQATT and CDR2 is SNEGSKA in the germline V gene (reference sequence). V shed 3 bases and J shed 1 base, with 12 bases lying between them. This CDR3 is 14 amino acids long. Written as DNA, the CDR3 is TGCAGTGCTAGGGAAGACAGCACGAACACTGAAGCTTTCTTT. It specifies CSAREDSTNTEAFF.

The J gene is TRBJ2-1, the V gene TRBV6-2 or TRBV6-3; 7 bases are shared with TRBD1. CDR1 MNHEY and CDR2 SVGEGT come from the germline V gene. The CDR3 has 15 amino acids. Trimming at V came to 8 bases and at J to 0 bases, leaving 7 bases not matched to a gene. CDR3 nucleotides: TGTGCCAGCGGCGGACAGGCAAGCTCCTACAATGAGCAGTTCTTC. As protein: CASGGQASSYNEQFF.

This clonotype was picked up a small number of times. This sequence joins TRBV2 and TRBJ2-6; TRBD1 agrees at 8 bases. V was pared by 7 bases and J by 0 bases, with 8 bases of the junction left unmatched. The CDR3 runs 17 residues. Germline values: CDR1 SNHLY, CDR2 FYNNEI. The CDR3 loop reads CASMKGQVYSGANVLTF. In DNA form, the CDR3 reads TGTGCCAGCATGAAGGGACAGGTTTACTCTGGGGCCAACGTCCTGACTTTC.

About this clonotype itself: Germline and junction disagree at one end, which may indicate a read error. This chain uses TRBV2 with TRBJ2-3; D not certain. The CDR3 has 14 amino acids. Per germline, CDR1 SNHLY and CDR2 FYNNEI. The CDR3 spells CASKGPPRTDTQYF. The CDR3 DNA reads as TGTGCCAGCAAAGGGCCGCCGCGCACCGATACGCAGTATTTT.

This clonotype appeared a few times. This chain links TRBV20-1 with TRBJ2-5, with 10 bases lining up with TRBD2. V was clipped by 0 bases and J by 5 bases; unmatched bases: 15. Germline CDR1 DFQATT, CDR2 SNEGSKA (reference sequence). There are 18 residues in the CDR3. CDR3 sequence reads: CSARDIGLAGAAGETQYF. The CDR3 DNA follows: TGCAGTGCTAGAGATATAGGGCTAGCGGGAGCCGCCGGGGAGACCCAGTACTTC.

In the case of this clonotype: A much larger clone differs by one base, so this may be a read error. The chain has TRBV6-2 or TRBV6-3 and TRBJ2-3; a possible D gene is TRBD2 (6 bases). CDR3 size: 15 residues. With 5 bases removed from V and 10 bases from J, the gap between germline ends came to 22 bases. The germline CDR1 and CDR2 sequences are MNHEY and SVGEGT. The CDR3 bases are TGTGCCAGCAGTGAGCTGCGGGACGACTCGGATGCGCAGTATTTT. It translates to CASSELRDDSDAQYF.